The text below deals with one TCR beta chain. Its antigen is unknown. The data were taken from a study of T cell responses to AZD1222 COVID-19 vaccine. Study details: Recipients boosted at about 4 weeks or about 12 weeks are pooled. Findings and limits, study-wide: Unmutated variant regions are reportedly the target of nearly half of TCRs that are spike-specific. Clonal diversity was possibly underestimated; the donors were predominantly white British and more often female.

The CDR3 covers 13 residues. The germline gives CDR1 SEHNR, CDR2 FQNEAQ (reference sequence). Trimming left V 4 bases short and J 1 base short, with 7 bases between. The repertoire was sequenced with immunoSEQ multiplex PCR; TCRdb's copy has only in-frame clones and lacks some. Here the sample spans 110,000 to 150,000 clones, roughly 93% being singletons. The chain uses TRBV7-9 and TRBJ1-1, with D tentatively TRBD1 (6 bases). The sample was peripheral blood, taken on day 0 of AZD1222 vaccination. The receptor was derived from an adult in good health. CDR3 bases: TGTGCCAGCAGCTGGGGACAGAACACTGAAGCTTTCTTT. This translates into CASSWGQNTEAFF.